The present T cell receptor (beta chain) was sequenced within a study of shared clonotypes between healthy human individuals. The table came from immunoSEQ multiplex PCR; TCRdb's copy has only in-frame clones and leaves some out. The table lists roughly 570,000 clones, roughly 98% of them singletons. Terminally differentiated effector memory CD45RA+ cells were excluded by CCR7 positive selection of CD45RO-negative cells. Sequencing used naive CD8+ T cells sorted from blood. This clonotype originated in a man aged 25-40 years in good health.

This CDR3 reads CASSSRLAGDPFTDTQYF. In DNA form, the CDR3 reads TGTGCCAGCAGTTCTAGACTAGCGGGGGATCCCTTCACAGATACGCAGTATTTT. The J gene is TRBJ2-3, the V gene TRBV28, with 12 bases aligning to TRBD2. Germline CDR1 is MDHEN and CDR2 is SYDVKM. Trimming took 4 bases from V and 2 from J; bases not matched to a gene: 10. The CDR3 loop spans 18 amino acids.